The T cell receptor beta chain under discussion was sequenced for a study of human T cells and chemical hapten exposure. This clonotype was counted only a few times. TCRdb recomputed calls from the RACE reads with MiXCR, one row per CDR3 protein. This sample has about 130,000 distinct CDR3 sequences, with approximately 9% found just once. Indicated time point: healthy volunteer bleed at 2 weeks. The total RNA was obtained from whole blood that was not fractionated. The CDR3 runs 14 residues. V trimming: 4 bases; J trimming: 7 bases; junction bases outside the gene matches: 5. CDR1 is SGDLS and CDR2 is YYNGEE in the germline V gene.

The TCR comes from a male donor in good health. Some clones in this sample may be carry-over from other donors' samples. The sequenced sample was whole blood. V and J are TRBV9 and TRBJ1-6; 7 bases fit TRBD1. This chain's CDR3 is CASSPTGSNSPLHF. In nucleotides, the CDR3 is TGTGCCAGCAGCCCGACAGGGTCCAATTCACCCCTCCACTTT.